Following are 25 T cell receptor beta chains from one sample sequenced in a study of OX40 agonist ivuxolimab in advanced cancers. Produced via immunoSEQ multiplex PCR; TCRdb's table is partial and in-frame only. Of tens of thousands of clones detected, around 90% appear once; the ten largest clones hold around 6.5%. This specimen consisted of CD4+ or CD8+ T cells sorted from blood, obtained in a trial of the OX40 agonist ivuxolimab. These receptors were taken from an adult with an advanced solid tumor such as melanoma, head and neck, liver or kidney cancer.

V gene TRBV2 combines with J gene TRBJ2-7; TRBD1 matches at 8 bases. V lost 9 bases, J lost 6 bases, and 10 bases stayed unmatched. This CDR3 has 13 amino acids. Germline V gene lookup returns CDR1 SNHLY and CDR2 FYNNEI. The DNA of the CDR3 is TGTGCCAGTATACAGGGGGAGTTCGGCGAGCAGTACTTC. It translates to CASIQGEFGEQYF.

The chain recombines TRBV4-1 with TRBJ2-7; D unresolved. The germline CDR1 and CDR2 sequences are MGHRA and YSYEKL. V lost 4 bases and J 2 bases, leaving 12 bases between the germline ends. CDR3 length: 14 residues. CDR3 residues: CASSPIGQTYEQYF. The CDR3 region has the DNA TGCGCCAGCAGCCCTATCGGCCAGACCTACGAGCAGTACTTC.

The chain carries TRBV5-1 and TRBJ2-3; unclear D gene. Germline-derived CDR1 and CDR2 are SGHRS and YFSETQ. This CDR3 is 16 amino acids long. V dropped 4 bases and J dropped 2 bases, with 17 bases sitting between them. In DNA, the CDR3 is TGCGCCAGCAGCGATAAGGCTGCCGCCCACACAGATACGCAGTATTTT. Protein product: CASSDKAAAHTDTQYF.

This sequence joins TRBV7-3 and TRBJ2-1; D possibly corresponds to TRBD2 (6 bases). V gave up 2 bases and J gave up 5 bases, with 13 bases separating them. The CDR3 length is 15 residues. Germline lookup yields CDR1 SGHTA and CDR2 FQGTGA. CDR3 sequence (DNA): TGTGCCAGCAGCTTACGGCGGGGCGCTGACAATGAGCAGTTCTTC. Protein sequence: CASSLRRGADNEQFF.

J is TRBJ2-6 and V is TRBV9; 13 bases are shared with TRBD2. Germline V lookup: CDR1 SGDLS, CDR2 YYNGEE. With 4 bases clipped from V and 5 bases from J, the junction kept 9 bases outside the gene matches. This CDR3 region has 18 residues. As DNA, the CDR3 is TGTGCCAGCAGCCTTAGTGGGACTAGCGGGACAAGGGCCAACGTCCTGACTTTC. Translating it yields CASSLSGTSGTRANVLTF.

The chain uses TRBV5-4 and TRBJ2-1, with 9 bases lining up with TRBD2. Germline trimming cut 0 bases from V and 9 bases from J; bases unmatched to any gene: 10. The CDR3 has 16 amino acids. Germline lookup yields CDR1 SGHNT and CDR2 YYREEE (reference sequence). The chain's CDR3 is CASSLAPPAGGGEQFF. The CDR3 DNA reads as TGTGCCAGCAGCTTGGCCCCCCCAGCGGGAGGAGGTGAGCAGTTCTTC.

The rearrangement joins TRBV5-6 to TRBJ1-5; no clear D gene. The CDR3 loop spans 15 amino acids. From germline, CDR1 is SGHDT and CDR2 YYEEEE. The V gene lost 2 bases and the J gene lost 0 bases, with 9 bases spanning the gap. The CDR3 DNA sequence: TGTGCCAGCAGCTTAACATCGCATAGCAATCAGCCCCAGCATTTT. Protein: CASSLTSHSNQPQHF.

The chain employs TRBV7-9 and TRBJ2-7; 10 bases line up with TRBD2. This CDR3 has 14 amino acids. Germline V gives CDR1 SEHNR, CDR2 FQNEAQ (reference sequence). Trimming removed 6 bases from V and 5 bases from J; junction bases left unmatched: 7. The CDR3 DNA is TGTGCCAGCAGTTCGAGCGGGAGGGCAAACGAGCAGTACTTC. Residues: CASSSSGRANEQYF. Drawing the rest from reference TRBV7-9 and TRBJ2-7, the complete variable domain is DTGVSQNPRHKITKRGQNVTFRCDPISEHNRLYWYRQTLGQGPEFLTYFQNEAQLEKSRLLSDRFSAERPKGSFSTLEIQRTEQGDSAMYLCASSSSGRANEQYFGPGTRLTVT.

The chain links TRBV7-9 to TRBJ2-7; 7 bases agree with TRBD1. Germline lookup yields CDR1 SEHNR and CDR2 FQNEAQ (reference sequence). This CDR3 region has 17 residues. Trimming took 5 bases from V and 4 from J; bases not matched to a gene: 17. The CDR3 loop reads CASSQPRRDRVFYEQYF. The CDR3 nucleotides are TGTGCCAGCAGCCAACCCCGCCGTGACAGGGTCTTTTACGAGCAGTACTTC.

The chain has TRBV7-9 and TRBJ1-5; weak D call: TRBD1 (5 bases). CDR1 is SEHNR and CDR2 is FQNEAQ in the germline V gene (reference sequence). CDR3 size: 15 residues. V was trimmed by 1 base and J by 2 bases, leaving 9 bases between them. The CDR3: CASSLEGKGNQPQHF. CDR3 DNA: TGTGCCAGCAGCTTAGAGGGGAAGGGCAATCAGCCCCAGCATTTT.

The V call is TRBV10-3, the J call TRBJ1-2; D ambiguous. In germline, CDR1 is ENHRY, CDR2 SYGVKD. The CDR3 spans 13 residues. Deletions cut 4 bases from V and 4 bases from J, with 10 bases between. CDR3 coding DNA: TGTGCCATCAGTGGGGGAGAGGGCTATGGCTACACCTTC. Encoded protein: CAISGGEGYGYTF.

As DNA, the CDR3 is TGCGCCAGCAGCCCAAGGGCCGGGACGGTAAATTCACCCCTCCACTTT. Its protein is CASSPRAGTVNSPLHF. The chain couples TRBV5-1 to TRBJ1-6, with D perhaps TRBD1 (5 bases). CDR3 length: 16 amino acids. V gave up 4 bases and J gave up 7 bases, with 18 bases separating them. CDR1 SGHRS and CDR2 YFSETQ come from the germline V gene.

This chain links TRBV6-4 with TRBJ2-3; 10 bases fit TRBD2. Trimming removed 8 bases from V and 4 bases from J; junction bases left unmatched: 9. The CDR3 length is 15 residues. Germline V CDR1 and CDR2: MRHNA, SNTAGT. The CDR3 spells CASATSGTTSDTQYF. The DNA for the CDR3 is TGTGCCAGCGCCACTAGCGGGACCACCTCAGATACGCAGTATTTT.

Comment on this clone: Compared with germline, one end of the junction differs, possibly owing to a read error. The V call is TRBV7-7, the J call TRBJ2-7; possibly TRBD2 for D (6 bases). This CDR3 contains 15 residues. Germline V lookup: CDR1 SSHAT, CDR2 FNYEAQ (reference sequence). As DNA, the CDR3 is TGTGCTAGCAGCTTAGCGGTAGGGGCCGCCTACGAGCAGTACTTC. As protein: CASSLAVGAAYEQYF.

This clone showed up just once. The chain combines TRBV11-2 with TRBJ2-4; 12 nucleotides agree with TRBD2. Germline CDR1 and CDR2: SGHAT and FQNNGV. The length of the CDR3 is 14 residues. V gave up 8 bases and J gave up 6 bases; unmatched junction bases: 5. CDR3 sequence: CASGLAGPGNIQYF. CDR3 DNA sequence: TGTGCCAGCGGACTAGCGGGACCGGGAAACATTCAGTACTTC.

The genes are TRBV30 and TRBJ2-7; tentative D call: TRBD2 (5 bases). The CDR3 is 11 amino acids. Trimming removed 2 bases from V and 6 bases from J, with 8 bases in between. Germline V gene lookup returns CDR1 GTSNPN and CDR2 SVGIG (reference sequence). The DNA for the CDR3 is TGTGCCTGGAGTATGGAGGCCGAGCAGTACTTC. Translated, it gives CAWSMEAEQYF.

This sequence joins TRBV5-1 and TRBJ2-3, with a possible D match to TRBD2 (6 bases). The germline V gene has CDR1 SGHRS and CDR2 YFSETQ. Trimming stripped 5 bases from V and 1 base from J, with 14 bases between. The CDR3 is 15 amino acids. The CDR3 here is CASRRGGDRTDTQYF. The CDR3 coding sequence is TGCGCCAGCAGAAGGGGCGGGGATCGCACAGATACGCAGTATTTT.

The chain couples TRBV6-5 to TRBJ2-5; D possibly corresponds to TRBD1 (5 bases). CDR1 is MNHEY, CDR2 SVGAGI, per germline. The CDR3 runs 15 residues. Deletions cut 2 bases from V and 3 bases from J, with 13 bases between. The chain's CDR3 is CASSYQQAGKETQYF. In DNA form, the CDR3 reads TGTGCCAGCAGTTACCAACAGGCCGGAAAAGAGACCCAGTACTTC.

The rearrangement links TRBV15 to TRBJ2-6, with 8 bases lining up with TRBD2. Germline V gene sequence: CDR1 LNHNV, CDR2 YYDKDF (reference sequence). V lost 5 bases, J lost 2 bases, and 8 bases stayed unmatched. CDR3 length: 17 amino acids. The CDR3 is CATSPGLEETGANVLTF. For the CDR3, the DNA is TGTGCCACCAGCCCGGGACTAGAGGAAACTGGGGCCAACGTCCTGACTTTC.

The chain combines TRBV30 with TRBJ2-2; either TRBD1 or TRBD2 may fit D (6 bases each). V gave up 7 bases and J gave up 10 bases, with 16 bases separating them. CDR3 length: 12 residues. The germline V gene has CDR1 GTSNPN and CDR2 SVGIG (reference sequence). CDR3 coding DNA: TGTGCCTCTTCAAGTGGGGGGCCGGAGCTGTTTTTT. This translates into CASSSGGPELFF. Complete variable domain (other parts from reference TRBV30 and TRBJ2-2): SQTIHQWPATLVQPVGSPLSLECTVEGTSNPNLYWYRQAAGRGLQLLFYSVGIGQISSEVPQNLSASRPQDRQFILSSKKLLLSDSGFYLCASSSGGPELFFGEGSRLTVL.

The chain employs TRBV18 and TRBJ2-1; weak D call: TRBD1 (5 bases). The ends were cut back, 3 bases at V and 0 bases at J, with 12 bases in the middle. CDR3 length equals 16 residues. Germline V gene data show CDR1 as KGHSH and CDR2 as LQKENI. CDR3 residues: CASSPSGAFSYNEQFF. The CDR3 region has the DNA TGTGCCAGCTCACCGTCTGGGGCTTTCTCCTACAATGAGCAGTTCTTC.

The gene calls are TRBV19 and TRBJ2-3; no firm D call. V was shortened by 3 bases and J by 2 bases, with 12 bases between the two germline ends. The V gene's germline CDR1 is LNHDA and CDR2 SQIVND (reference sequence). The CDR3 loop spans 15 amino acids. DNA for the CDR3: TGTGCCAGTAGTATGGGTCTATCTTTCACAGATACGCAGTATTTT. It yields the protein CASSMGLSFTDTQYF.

The V gene is TRBV10-3, the J gene TRBJ2-1; TRBD1 aligns across 9 bases. Losses at the gene ends were 9 bases for V and 2 bases for J; bases not matched to a gene: 2. The germline CDR1 and CDR2 sequences are ENHRY and SYGVKD. The CDR3 is made up of 13 amino acids. The CDR3 sequence is CAIRDRAYNEQFF. As DNA, the CDR3 is TGTGCCATACGGGACAGGGCCTACAATGAGCAGTTCTTC.

The chain couples TRBV6-6 to TRBJ1-5; 7 nucleotides align to TRBD1. The V gene's germline CDR1 is MNHNY and CDR2 SVGAGI (reference sequence). V lost 4 bases and J lost 5; bases outside the gene matches: 5. This CDR3 contains 14 residues. The CDR3: CASSSTTGDQPQHF. The CDR3 DNA follows: TGTGCCAGCAGTTCCACAACAGGGGATCAGCCCCAGCATTTT.

This chain joins TRBV5-1 and TRBJ2-3; D may be TRBD1 (6 bases). V was pared by 6 bases and J by 2 bases, with 13 bases between. In germline, CDR1 is SGHRS, CDR2 YFSETQ. The CDR3 spans 14 residues. CDR3 sequence (DNA): TGCGCCAGCACTGCCGGGACAACCACAGATACGCAGTATTTT. Protein sequence: CASTAGTTTDTQYF.